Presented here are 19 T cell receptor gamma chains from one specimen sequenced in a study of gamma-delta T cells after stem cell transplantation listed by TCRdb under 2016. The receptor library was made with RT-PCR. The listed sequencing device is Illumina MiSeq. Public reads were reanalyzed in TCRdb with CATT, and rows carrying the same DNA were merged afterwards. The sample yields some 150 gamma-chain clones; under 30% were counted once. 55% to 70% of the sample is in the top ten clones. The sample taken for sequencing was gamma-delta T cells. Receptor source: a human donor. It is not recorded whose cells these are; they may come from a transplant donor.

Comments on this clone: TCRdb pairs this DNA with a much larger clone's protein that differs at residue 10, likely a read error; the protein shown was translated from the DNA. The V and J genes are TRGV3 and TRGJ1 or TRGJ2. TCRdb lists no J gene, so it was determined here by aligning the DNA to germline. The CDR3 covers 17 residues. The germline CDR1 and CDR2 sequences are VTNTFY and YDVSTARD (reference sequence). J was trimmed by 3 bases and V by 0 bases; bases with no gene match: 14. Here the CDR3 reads CATWDRFSVLGYYKKLF. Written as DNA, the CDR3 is TGTGCCACCTGGGACAGGTTCTCGGTTCTCGGTTATTATAAGAAACTCTTT.

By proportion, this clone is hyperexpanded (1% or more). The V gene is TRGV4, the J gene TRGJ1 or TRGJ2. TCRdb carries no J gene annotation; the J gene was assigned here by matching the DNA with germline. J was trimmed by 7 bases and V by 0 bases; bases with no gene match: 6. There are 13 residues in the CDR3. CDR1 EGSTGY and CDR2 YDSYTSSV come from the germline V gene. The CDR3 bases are TGTGCCACCTGGGATGGGCCGGGGTATAAGAAACTCTTT. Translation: CATWDGPGYKKLF.

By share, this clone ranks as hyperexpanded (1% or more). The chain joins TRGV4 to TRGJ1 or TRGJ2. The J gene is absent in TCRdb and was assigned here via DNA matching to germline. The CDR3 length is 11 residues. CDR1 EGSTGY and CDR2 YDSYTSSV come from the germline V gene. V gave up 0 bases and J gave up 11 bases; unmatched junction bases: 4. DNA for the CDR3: TGTGCCACCTGGGATGGGCGGGAGAAACTCTTT. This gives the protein CATWDGREKLF.

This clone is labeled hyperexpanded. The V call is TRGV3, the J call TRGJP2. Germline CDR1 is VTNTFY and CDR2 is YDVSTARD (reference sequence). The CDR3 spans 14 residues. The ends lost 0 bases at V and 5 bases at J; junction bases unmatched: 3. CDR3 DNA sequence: TGTGCCACCTGGGACAGGTGGAGTGATTGGATCAAGACGTTT. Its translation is CATWDRWSDWIKTF.

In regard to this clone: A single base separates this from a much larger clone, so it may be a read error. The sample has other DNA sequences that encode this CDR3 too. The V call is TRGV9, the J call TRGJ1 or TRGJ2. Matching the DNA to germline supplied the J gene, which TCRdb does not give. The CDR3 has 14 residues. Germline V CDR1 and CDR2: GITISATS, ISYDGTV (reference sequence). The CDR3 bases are TGTGCCCTGTGGGAGGGCCTCTATTATTATAAGAAACTCTTT. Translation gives CALWEGLYYYKKLF.

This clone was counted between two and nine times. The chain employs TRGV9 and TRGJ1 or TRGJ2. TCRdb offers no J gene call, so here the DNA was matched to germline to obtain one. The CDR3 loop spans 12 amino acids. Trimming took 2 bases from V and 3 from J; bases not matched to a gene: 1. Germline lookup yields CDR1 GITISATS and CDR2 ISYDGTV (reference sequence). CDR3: CALWEAYYKKLF. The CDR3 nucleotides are TGTGCCTTGTGGGAGGCTTATTATAAGAAACTCTTT.

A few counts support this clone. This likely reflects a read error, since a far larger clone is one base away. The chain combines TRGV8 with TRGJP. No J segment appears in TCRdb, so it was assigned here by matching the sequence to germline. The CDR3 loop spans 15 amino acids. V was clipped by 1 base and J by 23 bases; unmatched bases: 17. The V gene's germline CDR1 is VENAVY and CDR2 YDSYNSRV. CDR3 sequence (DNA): TGTGCCACCTGGGATAGTAATACCACTGGTTGGTTCAAGGTATTT. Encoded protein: CATWDSNTTGWFKVF.

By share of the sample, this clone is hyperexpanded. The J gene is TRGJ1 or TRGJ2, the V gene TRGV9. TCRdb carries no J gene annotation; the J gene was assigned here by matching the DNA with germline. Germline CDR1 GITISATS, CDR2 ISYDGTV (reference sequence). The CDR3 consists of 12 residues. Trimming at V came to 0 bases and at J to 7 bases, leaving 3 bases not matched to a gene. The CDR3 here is CALWEVEYKKLF. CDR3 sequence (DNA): TGTGCCTTGTGGGAGGTGGAATATAAGAAACTCTTT.

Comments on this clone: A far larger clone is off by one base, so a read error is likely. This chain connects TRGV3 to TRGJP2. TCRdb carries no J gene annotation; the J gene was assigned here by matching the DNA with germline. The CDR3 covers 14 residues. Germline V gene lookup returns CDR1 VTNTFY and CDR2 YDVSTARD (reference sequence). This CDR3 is CATWDRWSDRIKTF. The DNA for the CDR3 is TGTGCCACCTGGGACAGGTGGAGTGATCGGATCAAGACGTTT.

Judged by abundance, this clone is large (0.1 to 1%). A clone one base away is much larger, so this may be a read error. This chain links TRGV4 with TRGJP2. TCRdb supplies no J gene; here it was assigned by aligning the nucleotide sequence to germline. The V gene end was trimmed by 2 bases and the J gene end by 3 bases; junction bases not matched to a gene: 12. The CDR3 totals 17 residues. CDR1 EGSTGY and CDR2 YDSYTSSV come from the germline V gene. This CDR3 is CATWDEGRVGSDWIKTF. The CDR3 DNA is TGTGCCACCTGGGATGAGGGGCGTGTGGGTAGTGATTGGATCAAGACGTTT.

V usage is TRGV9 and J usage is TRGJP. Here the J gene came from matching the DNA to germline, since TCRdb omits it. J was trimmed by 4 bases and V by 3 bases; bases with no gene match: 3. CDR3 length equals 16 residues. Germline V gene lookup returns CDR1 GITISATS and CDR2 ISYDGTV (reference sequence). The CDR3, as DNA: TGTGCCTTGTGGGAGCTACAAGAGTTGGGCAAAAAAATCAAGGTATTT. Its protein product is CALWELQELGKKIKVF.

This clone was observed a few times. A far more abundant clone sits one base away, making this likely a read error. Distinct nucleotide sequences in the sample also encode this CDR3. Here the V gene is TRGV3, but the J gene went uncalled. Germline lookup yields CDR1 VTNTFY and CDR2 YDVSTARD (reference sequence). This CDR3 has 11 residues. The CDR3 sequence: CATWDRREKLF. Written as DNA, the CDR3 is TGTGCCACCTGGGACAGGCGGGAGAAACTCTTC.

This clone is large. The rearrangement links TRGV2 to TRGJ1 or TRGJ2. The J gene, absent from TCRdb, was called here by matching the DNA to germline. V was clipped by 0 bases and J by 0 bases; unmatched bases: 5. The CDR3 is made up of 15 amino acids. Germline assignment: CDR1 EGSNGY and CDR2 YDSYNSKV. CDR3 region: CATWDGPGNYYKKLF. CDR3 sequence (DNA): TGTGCCACCTGGGACGGGCCGGGGAATTATTATAAGAAACTCTTT.

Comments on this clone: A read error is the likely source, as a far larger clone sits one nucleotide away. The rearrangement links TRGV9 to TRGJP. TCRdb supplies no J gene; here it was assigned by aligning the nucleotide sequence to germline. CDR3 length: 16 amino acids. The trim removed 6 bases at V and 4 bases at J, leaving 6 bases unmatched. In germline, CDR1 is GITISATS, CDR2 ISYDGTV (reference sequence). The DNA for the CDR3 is TGTGCCTTGTGGAAGGAACAAGAGTTGGGCAAAAAAATCAAGGTATTT. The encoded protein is CALWKEQELGKKIKVF.

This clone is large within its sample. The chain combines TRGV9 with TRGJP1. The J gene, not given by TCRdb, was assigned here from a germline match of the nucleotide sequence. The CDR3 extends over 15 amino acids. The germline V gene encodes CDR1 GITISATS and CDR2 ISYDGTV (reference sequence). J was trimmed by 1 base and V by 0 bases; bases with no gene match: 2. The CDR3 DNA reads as TGTGCCTTGTGGGAGGTGACTACCACTGGTTGGTTCAAGATATTT. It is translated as CALWEVTTTGWFKIF.

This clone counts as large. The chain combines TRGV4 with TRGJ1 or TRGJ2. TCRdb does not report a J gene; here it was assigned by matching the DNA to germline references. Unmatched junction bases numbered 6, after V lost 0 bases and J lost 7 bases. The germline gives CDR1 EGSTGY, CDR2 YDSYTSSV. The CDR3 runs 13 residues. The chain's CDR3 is CATWDGPRYKKLF. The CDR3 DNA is TGTGCCACCTGGGATGGGCCGCGGTATAAGAAACTCTTT.

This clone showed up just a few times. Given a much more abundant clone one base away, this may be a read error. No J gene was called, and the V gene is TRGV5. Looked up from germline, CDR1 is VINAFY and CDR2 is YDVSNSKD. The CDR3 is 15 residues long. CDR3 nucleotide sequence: TGTGCCACCTGGGACAGGCAACGTAGTGATTGGATTAAGACGTTT. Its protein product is CATWDRQRSDWIKTF.

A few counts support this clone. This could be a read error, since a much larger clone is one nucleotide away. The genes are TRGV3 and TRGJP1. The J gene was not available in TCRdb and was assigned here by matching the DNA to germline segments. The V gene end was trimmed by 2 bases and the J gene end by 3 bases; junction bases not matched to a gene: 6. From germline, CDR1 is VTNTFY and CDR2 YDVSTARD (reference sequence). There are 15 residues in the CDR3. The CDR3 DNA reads TGTGCCACCTGGGACACCTTTGCCACTGGTTGGTTCAAGATATTT. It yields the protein CATWDTFATGWFKIF.

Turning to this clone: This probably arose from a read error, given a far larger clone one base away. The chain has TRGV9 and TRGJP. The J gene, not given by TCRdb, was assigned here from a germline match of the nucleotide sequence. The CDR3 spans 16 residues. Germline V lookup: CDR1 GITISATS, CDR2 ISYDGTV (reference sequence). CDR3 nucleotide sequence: TGTGCCTTGTGGGAGGCGCAAGGGTTGGGCAAAAAAATCAAGGTATTT. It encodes CALWEAQGLGKKIKVF.